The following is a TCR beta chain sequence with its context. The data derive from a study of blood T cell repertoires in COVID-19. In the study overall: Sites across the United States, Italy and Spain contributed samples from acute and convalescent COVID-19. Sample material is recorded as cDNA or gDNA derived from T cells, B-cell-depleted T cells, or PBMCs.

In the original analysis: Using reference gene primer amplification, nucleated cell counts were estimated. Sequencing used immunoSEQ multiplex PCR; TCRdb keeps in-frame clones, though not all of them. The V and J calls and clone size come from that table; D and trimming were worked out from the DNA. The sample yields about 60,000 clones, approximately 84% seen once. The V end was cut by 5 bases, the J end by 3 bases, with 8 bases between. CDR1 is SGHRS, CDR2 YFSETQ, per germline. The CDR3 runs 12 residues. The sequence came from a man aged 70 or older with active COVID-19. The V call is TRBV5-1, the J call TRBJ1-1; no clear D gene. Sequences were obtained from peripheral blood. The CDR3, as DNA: TGCGCCAGCAGACGGACTGACACTGAAGCTTTCTTT. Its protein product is CASRRTDTEAFF.